One T cell receptor beta chain is described in this entry. These data come from a study of blood T cell repertoires in COVID-19. Whole-study context: The samples span acute and convalescent COVID-19 from the United States, Italy and Spain.

In the study's own analysis: Estimation of nucleated cell counts was performed using reference gene primer amplification. Profiled with immunoSEQ multiplex PCR; TCRdb holds only in-frame clones, not every one. The V and J calls and clone size come from that table; D and trimming were worked out from the DNA. The repertoire holds 100,000 to 150,000 clones, with roughly 85% as singletons. In germline, CDR1 is MDHEN, CDR2 SYDVKM. Trimming took 6 bases from V and 6 from J, leaving 8 bases between them. The CDR3 is 12 amino acids. The genes are TRBV28 and TRBJ2-2; D is uncertain. The source material was peripheral blood. This sequence originates from a woman older than 75 with acute or convalescent COVID-19. CDR3 amino acids: CASRYMAGELFF. The CDR3 DNA follows: TGTGCCAGCAGGTACATGGCCGGGGAGCTGTTTTTT.